This note documents a single T cell receptor beta chain sequence. Time point given: pretreatment peripheral blood. The source of the sample is a study of PD-L1 blockade in urothelial cancer. Study as a whole: It was in the mid-2010s that patients started atezolizumab at 1,200 mg intravenously every 3 weeks. Blood was evaluated 3 weeks (second dose) and 6 weeks after therapy began. T cells were recovered from blood samples at a median of roughly 150,000.

This CDR3 is 14 amino acids long. Germline CDR1 reads SEHNR; CDR2 reads FQNEAQ (reference sequence). V was clipped by 4 bases and J by 10 bases; unmatched bases: 5. Assay used: immunoSEQ multiplex PCR; TCRdb lists only in-frame clones, some missing. The sample contains 50,000 to 55,000 clones, 85% to 90% of which appear only once. This material consisted of PBMCs, taken around atezolizumab (anti-PD-L1) treatment. The rearrangement uses TRBV7-9 and TRBJ2-2; TRBD1 matches at 11 bases. The TCR sequence derives from a man between 60 and 70 years old with urothelial cancer. This chain's CDR3 is CASSYRTGGEELFF. For the CDR3, the DNA is TGTGCCAGCAGCTACCGGACAGGGGGCGAGGAGCTGTTTTTT.